This T cell receptor beta chain was sequenced for a study of cytomegalovirus exposure and HLA in healthy donors. Study-wide context: An early data release held tens of millions of unique TCRs from HLA-typed donors. Findings of the study overall: There were about 160 TCR beta chains listed as cytomegalovirus-associated. The study assumed roughly uniform donor sequencing depth for presence/absence analyses.

The PCR employed 60 Vbeta primers together with 13 Jbeta primers. The method was immunoSEQ multiplex PCR; TCRdb's version includes in-frame clones alone and lacks a portion of them. The repertoire holds some 150,000 clones, with roughly 70% as singletons. As concerns this clone: Its antigen is not identified.

CDR1 MNHEY and CDR2 SVGAGI come from the germline V gene. Trimming took off 5 bases at V and 4 bases at J, with 14 bases between the two ends. The CDR3 is made up of 14 amino acids. This TCR was sampled from a man aged 45-65 years in good health and CMV-seropositive. The source material was PBMCs. V usage is TRBV6-5 and J usage is TRBJ1-1; TRBD1 might be the D (5 bases). This chain's CDR3 is CASSRVGGTTEAFF. The CDR3 DNA reads as TGTGCCAGCAGTCGGGTCGGGGGGACCACTGAAGCTTTCTTT.